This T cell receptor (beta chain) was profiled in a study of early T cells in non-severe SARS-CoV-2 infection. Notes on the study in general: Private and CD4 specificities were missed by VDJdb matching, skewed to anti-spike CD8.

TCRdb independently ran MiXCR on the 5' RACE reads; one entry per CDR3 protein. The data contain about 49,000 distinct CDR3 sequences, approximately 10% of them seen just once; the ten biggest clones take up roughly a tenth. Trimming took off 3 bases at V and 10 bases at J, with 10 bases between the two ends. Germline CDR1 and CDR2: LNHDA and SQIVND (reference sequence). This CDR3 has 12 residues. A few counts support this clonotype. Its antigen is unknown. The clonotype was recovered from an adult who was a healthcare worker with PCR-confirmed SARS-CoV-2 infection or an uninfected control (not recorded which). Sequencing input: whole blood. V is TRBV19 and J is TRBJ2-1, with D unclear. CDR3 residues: CASSMGQDEQFF. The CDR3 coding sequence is TGTGCCAGTAGTATGGGTCAAGACGAGCAGTTCTTC.